The 30 T cell receptor beta chains in this list originate from one sample, sequenced in a study of technical replicates of blood from a few donors. The data were produced by immunoSEQ multiplex PCR, yet TCRdb's version contains in-frame clones alone and is incomplete. Among tens of thousands of clones listed, over 85% were seen once. Material for sequencing was T cells isolated from PBMCs. The receptors were gathered from a human donor in good health.

The CDR3 DNA reads TGTGCCAGCAGCTTAGACGCGGGAGTCACCGAGCAGTACTTC. It yields the protein CASSLDAGVTEQYF. This chain uses TRBV7-6 with TRBJ2-7, with 7 bases matching TRBD2. The CDR3 has 14 amino acids. J gave up 6 bases and V 1 base, and 6 bases lay outside the gene matches. Germline V CDR1 and CDR2: SGHVS, FNYEAQ.

This clone was seen once. This sequence joins TRBV19 and TRBJ2-1; D gene ambiguous. Looked up from germline, CDR1 is LNHDA and CDR2 is SQIVND (reference sequence). Trimming shortened V by 3 bases and J by 4 bases, and 10 bases separated the two germline ends. The CDR3 contains 14 residues. The CDR3 bases are TGTGCCAGTAGTATTGCCAGTATTTACAATGAGCAGTTCTTC. Encoded protein: CASSIASIYNEQFF.

The chain carries TRBV15 and TRBJ2-3, with D unresolved. V was trimmed by 0 bases and J by 4 bases, leaving 11 bases between them. This CDR3 has 15 amino acids. Germline CDR1 LNHNV, CDR2 YYDKDF (reference sequence). The CDR3 bases are TGTGCCACCAGCAGAGAGACGAGCGTGGCAGATACGCAGTATTTT. This codes for CATSRETSVADTQYF.

The V and J genes are TRBV5-1 and TRBJ1-4, with 8 bases lining up with TRBD1. This CDR3 has 16 residues. The germline gives CDR1 SGHRS, CDR2 YFSETQ. V dropped 4 bases and J dropped 1; count of bases not matched to a gene: 6. The CDR3 DNA sequence: TGCGCCAGCAGCCTGGACAGGGTTGGAACTAATGAAAAACTGTTTTTT. Translation gives CASSLDRVGTNEKLFF. Combining the CDR3 with reference TRBV5-1 and TRBJ1-4 gives the whole variable domain KAGVTQTPRYLIKTRGQQVTLSCSPISGHRSVSWYQQTPGQGLQFLFEYFSETQRNKGNFPGRFSGRQFSNSRSEMNVSTLELGDSALYLCASSLDRVGTNEKLFFGSGTQLSVL.

This chain uses TRBV29-1 with TRBJ2-7; 8 bases match TRBD1. CDR1 SQVTM and CDR2 ANQGSEA come from the germline V gene. Trimming cost V 4 bases and J 2 bases; bases outside gene matches: 10. The CDR3 spans 15 residues. CDR3 DNA sequence: TGCAGCGTTGGGTCGGACAGGGAAAGACCCTACGAGCAGTACTTC. It yields the protein CSVGSDRERPYEQYF.

The chain employs TRBV27 and TRBJ1-4; maybe TRBD1 (6 bases). This CDR3 spans 15 amino acids. In germline, CDR1 is MNHEY, CDR2 SMNVEV (reference sequence). The V and J ends lost 8 bases and 5 bases respectively, with 18 bases between them. The CDR3 sequence: CASGLYRDINEKLFF. CDR3 DNA sequence: TGTGCCAGCGGGTTATACCGGGACATAAATGAAAAACTGTTTTTT.

V gene TRBV27 combines with J gene TRBJ1-1; D perhaps matches TRBD1 (5 bases). The CDR3 totals 13 residues. V lost 10 bases and J 5 bases, leaving 17 bases between the germline ends. From germline, CDR1 is MNHEY and CDR2 SMNVEV (reference sequence). The CDR3 nucleotides are TGTGCCACTCGCTTAGGGGTAGGTACTGAAGCTTTCTTT. Translating it yields CATRLGVGTEAFF.

This rearrangement joins TRBV4-3 to TRBJ2-7; D perhaps matches TRBD1 (6 bases). The CDR3 has 15 amino acids. V gave up 0 bases and J gave up 5 bases, with 14 bases separating them. The germline V gene has CDR1 LGHNA and CDR2 YSLEER. CDR3 protein: CASSQEFAGVNEQYF. In DNA form, the CDR3 reads TGCGCCAGCAGCCAAGAATTCGCAGGGGTAAACGAGCAGTACTTC.

The rearrangement uses TRBV18 and TRBJ2-5; TRBD1 aligns across 7 bases. In germline, CDR1 is KGHSH, CDR2 LQKENI. This CDR3 has 13 residues. V lost 9 bases and J lost 2; bases outside the gene matches: 6. CDR3 DNA sequence: TGTGCCAGTACCGGGACAGTACAAGAGACCCAGTACTTC. Amino acids: CASTGTVQETQYF.

This chain uses TRBV5-4 with TRBJ2-7; 10 nucleotides line up with TRBD1. CDR1 is SGHNT and CDR2 is YYREEE in the germline V gene (reference sequence). The CDR3 consists of 15 residues. With V trimmed by 5 bases and J by 6 bases, 11 bases remained unmatched. DNA of the CDR3: TGTGCCAGCAGTCCCCGGGACAGGGGAATCTCCGAGCAGTACTTC. The encoded protein is CASSPRDRGISEQYF. Filled out from reference TRBV5-4 and TRBJ2-7, the complete variable domain reads ETGVTQSPTHLIKTRGQQVTLRCSSQSGHNTVSWYQQALGQGPQFIFQYYREEENGRGNFPPRFSGLQFPNYSSELNVNALELDDSALYLCASSPRDRGISEQYFGPGTRLTVT.

The chain carries TRBV6-6 and TRBJ2-7; 8 nucleotides line up with TRBD2. CDR1 is MNHNY and CDR2 is SVGAGI in the germline V gene (reference sequence). The ends lost 9 bases at V and 2 bases at J; junction bases unmatched: 6. The CDR3 is 13 residues long. The DNA of the CDR3 is TGTGCCAGTTCTCGGGAGGGAACCTACGAGCAGTACTTC. The encoded protein is CASSREGTYEQYF.

The chain recombines TRBV19 with TRBJ1-2; TRBD1 matches at 9 bases. Germline V gene data show CDR1 as LNHDA and CDR2 as SQIVND (reference sequence). The CDR3 spans 15 residues. J lost 2 bases, V lost 5 bases, and 6 bases had no gene match. The CDR3 region is CASSGPGTGNYGYTF. CDR3 DNA sequence: TGTGCCAGTAGTGGTCCCGGGACAGGGAACTATGGCTACACCTTC.

The genes are TRBV19 and TRBJ1-2; TRBD1 matches at 8 bases. Germline V gene data show CDR1 as LNHDA and CDR2 as SQIVND (reference sequence). The V and J ends lost 7 bases and 0 bases, in that order; junction bases with no gene match: 4. CDR3 length: 14 residues. The CDR3 DNA reads as TGTGCCAGTACCCTGGACAGGGCTAACTATGGCTACACCTTC. It yields the protein CASTLDRANYGYTF.

The chain couples TRBV11-2 to TRBJ1-1; D possibly corresponds to TRBD1 (6 bases). This CDR3 is built from 15 residues. CDR1 and CDR2 from the germline V gene are SGHAT and FQNNGV. The V end was cut by 6 bases, the J end by 1 base, with 15 bases between. DNA for the CDR3: TGTGCCAGCAGTTCCCCCCCAGGGGAGAACACTGAAGCTTTCTTT. Translation gives CASSSPPGENTEAFF.

The chain couples TRBV7-3 to TRBJ2-1; 8 nucleotides align to TRBD1. The V segment lost 4 bases and the J segment 7 bases; nucleotides outside the gene matches: 12. The germline V gene has CDR1 SGHTA and CDR2 FQGTGA. The CDR3 covers 16 residues. The CDR3 spells CASSYLASTGVNEQFF. The CDR3 nucleotides are TGTGCCAGCAGCTATCTAGCCTCGACAGGGGTAAATGAGCAGTTCTTC.

The chain couples TRBV5-1 to TRBJ2-3; tentative D call: TRBD2 (5 bases). Germline-derived CDR1 and CDR2 are SGHRS and YFSETQ. Trimming cost V 4 bases and J 4 bases, with 16 bases left between them. This CDR3 has 15 residues. The CDR3 nucleotides read TGCGCCAGCAGCCGAGTATCGGGGTCCCCAGATACGCAGTATTTT. It codes for CASSRVSGSPDTQYF.

V is TRBV18 and J is TRBJ1-2, with D unclear. Germline V gene data show CDR1 as KGHSH and CDR2 as LQKENI. The CDR3 consists of 14 residues. Trimming left V 3 bases short and J 0 bases short, with 8 bases between. Here the CDR3 reads CASSPSTPNYGYTF. The CDR3, as DNA: TGTGCCAGCTCACCTTCTACCCCTAACTATGGCTACACCTTC.

The chain couples TRBV5-4 to TRBJ2-7, with D maybe TRBD2 (5 bases). CDR1 and CDR2 from the germline V gene are SGHNT and YYREEE (reference sequence). The CDR3 is 13 residues long. V was pared by 3 bases and J by 2 bases, with 9 bases between. CDR3 DNA: TGTGCCAGCAGCTCGGACTCGACCTACGAGCAGTACTTC. Its protein is CASSSDSTYEQYF.

This sequence joins TRBV5-1 and TRBJ2-7, with 11 nucleotides matching TRBD2. The V gene's germline CDR1 is SGHRS and CDR2 YFSETQ. With 2 bases clipped from V and 4 bases from J, the junction kept 2 bases outside the gene matches. This CDR3 is 14 amino acids long. The CDR3 region has the DNA TGCGCCAGCAGCTTATCTAGCGGGAGGTACGAGCAGTACTTC. Residues: CASSLSSGRYEQYF.

V and J are TRBV6-5 and TRBJ2-1; TRBD1 matches at 7 bases. Germline V gene lookup returns CDR1 MNHEY and CDR2 SVGAGI. This CDR3 region has 14 residues. V was pared by 10 bases and J by 1 base, with 7 bases of the junction left unmatched. This chain's CDR3 is CATRQGTSYNEQFF. In DNA form, the CDR3 reads TGTGCCACCCGACAGGGAACGTCCTACAATGAGCAGTTCTTC.

The chain joins TRBV29-1 to TRBJ2-2; maybe TRBD2 (5 bases). Trimming took off 4 bases at V and 2 bases at J, with 20 bases between the two ends. This CDR3 has 17 residues. Germline V lookup: CDR1 SQVTM, CDR2 ANQGSEA. The CDR3 protein is CSVGPGPPEGNTGELFF. CDR3 coding DNA: TGCAGCGTTGGCCCCGGGCCCCCTGAGGGTAACACCGGGGAGCTGTTTTTT.

The rearrangement links TRBV11-3 to TRBJ2-3, with 7 bases identical to TRBD2. The ends lost 5 bases at V and 4 bases at J; junction bases unmatched: 12. Germline CDR1 reads SGHNT; CDR2 reads YENEEA. The CDR3 length is 16 residues. The CDR3 is CASSPQPGRYADTQYF. The CDR3 DNA reads TGTGCCAGCAGCCCCCAACCCGGGAGGTACGCAGATACGCAGTATTTT.

This clone has just a few counts. The genes are TRBV7-8 and TRBJ2-3; TRBD2 agrees at 8 bases. The length of the CDR3 is 15 residues. The germline CDR1 and CDR2 sequences are SGHVS and FQNEAQ. J was trimmed by 4 bases and V by 2 bases; bases with no gene match: 5. The CDR3: CASSLWSGGADTQYF. The CDR3 DNA follows: TGTGCCAGCAGCTTATGGTCGGGGGGGGCAGATACGCAGTATTTT.

The CDR3 is CASSSEPAGMADTQYF. CDR3 sequence (DNA): TGTGCCAGCAGCTCGGAACCAGCGGGAATGGCAGATACGCAGTATTTT. The chain couples TRBV7-3 to TRBJ2-3, with TRBD2 identical over 7 bases. CDR1 and CDR2 from the germline V gene are SGHTA and FQGTGA. V lost 4 bases to trimming and J lost 4 bases; unmatched junction nucleotides: 11. The CDR3 has 16 residues.

V and J are TRBV5-6 and TRBJ1-1; 7 bases are a match to TRBD1. The CDR3 is 16 residues long. Trimming at V came to 2 bases and at J to 4 bases, leaving 11 bases not matched to a gene. Germline V CDR1 and CDR2: SGHDT, YYEEEE. The CDR3 region has the DNA TGTGCCAGCAGCTTCGCTAGGGGGCGATTCGGCACTGAAGCTTTCTTT. Translating it yields CASSFARGRFGTEAFF.

This clone appeared a single time. The chain is built from TRBV10-3 and TRBJ2-6, with a possible D match to TRBD1 (6 bases). Per the germline V gene, CDR1 is ENHRY and CDR2 is SYGVKD. The CDR3 extends over 16 amino acids. The V end lost 4 bases, the J end lost 0 bases, and 10 bases lay between the germline ends. CDR3 region: CAISVPRGSGANVLTF. The CDR3 nucleotides read TGTGCCATCAGTGTGCCCAGGGGCTCTGGGGCCAACGTCCTGACTTTC.

The chain couples TRBV28 to TRBJ1-5; TRBD1 is a possible D gene (5 bases). Germline CDR1 and CDR2: MDHEN and SYDVKM. The CDR3 is 14 amino acids. Trimming removed 5 bases at V and 4 bases at J, with 12 bases between. CDR3 in amino acids: CASSVDSLNQPQHF. The DNA for the CDR3 is TGTGCCAGCAGTGTTGACAGCTTAAATCAGCCCCAGCATTTT.

The rearrangement uses TRBV10-3 and TRBJ1-2; D call uncertain. The V end was cut by 0 bases, the J end by 2 bases, with 7 bases between. Germline values: CDR1 ENHRY, CDR2 SYGVKD. The CDR3 is made up of 14 amino acids. CDR3 amino acids: CAISESAGNYGYTF. The CDR3 bases are TGTGCCATCAGTGAGTCCGCAGGAAACTATGGCTACACCTTC.

The rearrangement joins TRBV4-3 to TRBJ2-5, with TRBD1 matching over 7 bases. The CDR3 has 15 residues. V lost 2 bases and J lost 2; bases outside the gene matches: 5. Germline V gives CDR1 LGHNA, CDR2 YSLEER. The CDR3 loop is CASSQLSGGQETQYF. The DNA for the CDR3 is TGCGCCAGCAGCCAATTGTCAGGGGGTCAAGAGACCCAGTACTTC.

The rearrangement joins TRBV30 to TRBJ2-1; D perhaps matches TRBD1 (5 bases). The CDR3 covers 16 residues. V lost 2 bases, J lost 0 bases, and 14 bases lay in between. The V gene's germline CDR1 is GTSNPN and CDR2 SVGIG (reference sequence). CDR3 sequence (DNA): TGTGCCTGGAGTTCATATTTAAGGGGCTCCTACAATGAGCAGTTCTTC. Amino acids: CAWSSYLRGSYNEQFF.